The 28 T cell receptor beta chains below come from one sample, sequenced in a study of cytomegalovirus exposure and HLA in healthy donors. Researchers ran the PCR with 60 Vbeta and 13 Jbeta primers. Some clones are missing from TCRdb's copy, which holds only in-frame ones; the method was immunoSEQ multiplex PCR. The sample has about 120,000 clones; over 80% are singletons. Sequencing was performed on PBMCs. These receptor sequences come from a man between 18 and 35 years old in good health and CMV-seropositive.

This clone was recorded a few times. The chain joins TRBV19 to TRBJ1-2; D might be TRBD1 (5 bases). Germline V gene data show CDR1 as LNHDA and CDR2 as SQIVND (reference sequence). CDR3 length equals 15 residues. The V end lost 1 base, the J end lost 4 bases, and 13 bases lay between the germline ends. As DNA, the CDR3 is TGTGCCAGTAGTATAGCGTACAGGTCAGGCTATGGCTACACCTTC. Protein product: CASSIAYRSGYGYTF.

This clone occurred once. Within the sample, other DNA sequences also encode this same CDR3. The V and J genes are TRBV19 and TRBJ1-6; the D gene is possibly TRBD1 (6 bases). This CDR3 has 14 amino acids. V dropped 5 bases and J dropped 7 bases, with 12 bases sitting between them. Germline CDR1 is LNHDA and CDR2 is SQIVND (reference sequence). CDR3: CASSLQGRNSPLHF. Here the CDR3 DNA reads TGTGCCAGTAGTCTACAGGGAAGAAATTCACCCCTCCACTTT.

This clone has a single count. The V and J genes are TRBV6-5 and TRBJ2-2; maybe TRBD2 (5 bases). This CDR3 is 14 amino acids long. V gave up 0 bases and J gave up 10 bases, with 12 bases separating them. CDR1 MNHEY and CDR2 SVGAGI come from the germline V gene. CDR3 loop: CASSYSGEGPELFF. The DNA of the CDR3 is TGTGCCAGCAGTTACTCGGGTGAGGGTCCGGAGCTGTTTTTT.

The chain links TRBV7-6 to TRBJ1-4, with 9 bases identical to TRBD1. The V gene's germline CDR1 is SGHVS and CDR2 FNYEAQ. The CDR3 extends over 15 amino acids. Trimming cost V 5 bases and J 4 bases; bases outside gene matches: 5. The CDR3 loop is CASSQPTGGNEKLFF. The CDR3 nucleotides are TGTGCCAGCAGCCAACCGACAGGGGGTAATGAAAAACTGTTTTTT.

The CDR3 DNA reads as TGTGCCAGCAGCTTGACGAACAGGGCTAACTATGGCTACACCTTC. This codes for CASSLTNRANYGYTF. This chain joins TRBV5-5 and TRBJ1-2; tentative D call: TRBD1 (6 bases). V was cut by 1 base and J by 0 bases, with 10 bases left in between. Germline CDR1 and CDR2: SGHKS and YYEKEE (reference sequence). CDR3 length: 15 amino acids.

About this clone: Other DNA variants within this sample encode the same CDR3. V gene TRBV15 combines with J gene TRBJ2-7; weak D call: TRBD1 (5 bases). The V and J ends lost 0 bases and 1 base respectively, with 7 bases between them. CDR3 size: 14 residues. CDR1 and CDR2 (germline): LNHNV, YYDKDF (reference sequence). CDR3 sequence reads: CATSREAGSYEQYF. CDR3 in DNA: TGTGCCACCAGCAGAGAGGCAGGGTCCTACGAGCAGTACTTC.

The chain uses TRBV7-3 and TRBJ2-7; TRBD1 might be the D (7 bases). This CDR3 region has 14 residues. Germline V lookup: CDR1 SGHTA, CDR2 FQGTGA. Trimming removed 5 bases at V and 6 bases at J, with 17 bases between. The CDR3 sequence: CASSTQGVGGEQYF. The CDR3 nucleotides read TGTGCCAGCAGCACGCAGGGGGTGGGGGGCGAGCAGTACTTC.

The J gene is TRBJ2-5, the V gene TRBV19; maybe TRBD2 (7 bases). The V end was cut by 3 bases, the J end by 2 bases, with 22 bases between. CDR3 length: 18 residues. The germline V gene encodes CDR1 LNHDA and CDR2 SQIVND (reference sequence). CDR3 in amino acids: CASSIGMGGGPWQETQYF. CDR3 sequence (DNA): TGTGCCAGTAGTATTGGGATGGGAGGGGGGCCGTGGCAAGAGACCCAGTACTTC.

V and J are TRBV29-1 and TRBJ2-3; 10 bases fit TRBD1. CDR1 is SQVTM, CDR2 ANQGSEA, per germline. CDR3 length: 15 amino acids. V dropped 5 bases and J dropped 6; count of bases not matched to a gene: 11. The CDR3: CSVRGTGDQVDTQYF. The CDR3 nucleotides read TGCAGCGTTCGGGGGACAGGGGATCAGGTGGATACGCAGTATTTT.

This clone was detected a few times. The chain combines TRBV4-2 with TRBJ1-4; no firm D call. V was shortened by 6 bases and J by 1 base, with 9 bases between the two germline ends. The CDR3 length is 14 residues. The germline V gene has CDR1 LGHNA and CDR2 YNFKEQ. DNA for the CDR3: TGTGCCAGCAGTACAGCCTTAACTAATGAAAAACTGTTTTTT. This translates into CASSTALTNEKLFF.

The chain employs TRBV7-2 and TRBJ1-2; D uncertain. V lost 1 base and J 4 bases, leaving 7 bases between the germline ends. The CDR3 spans 13 residues. Germline-derived CDR1 and CDR2 are SGHTA and FQGNSA. The CDR3 DNA is TGTGCCAGCAGCTTAGACGGAGGCTATGGCTACACCTTC. Protein: CASSLDGGYGYTF.

Written as DNA, the CDR3 is TGTGCCAGCAGTTTTTGGTCTCGGACCGGGGAGCTGTTTTTT. Residues: CASSFWSRTGELFF. V is TRBV27 and J is TRBJ2-2; D is undetermined. The germline gives CDR1 MNHEY, CDR2 SMNVEV (reference sequence). The ends were cut back, 3 bases at V and 5 bases at J, with 10 bases in the middle. The CDR3 consists of 14 residues.

The table lists this clone with a few counts. CDR3 sequence (DNA): TGTGCCACCAGCAGAGATCAGGCTCCAGAGACCCAGTACTTC. It encodes CATSRDQAPETQYF. The gene calls are TRBV15 and TRBJ2-5; D is uncertain. CDR1 and CDR2 (germline): LNHNV, YYDKDF (reference sequence). The CDR3 contains 14 residues. Trimming cost V 0 bases and J 4 bases, with 9 bases left between them.

The V and J genes are TRBV5-1 and TRBJ2-3; 15 nucleotides agree with TRBD2. Germline CDR1 and CDR2: SGHRS and YFSETQ. This CDR3 is 16 amino acids long. Unmatched junction bases numbered 6, after V lost 4 bases and J lost 6 bases. CDR3 nucleotides: TGCGCCAGCAGCGAAGGGACTAGCGGGGGGCGGGATACGCAGTATTTT. Translated, it gives CASSEGTSGGRDTQYF.

The sample holds one count of this clone. This rearrangement joins TRBV7-9 to TRBJ1-1; D gene ambiguous. Germline CDR1 is SEHNR and CDR2 is FQNEAQ (reference sequence). The CDR3 consists of 11 residues. V gave up 4 bases and J gave up 7 bases, with 7 bases separating them. The CDR3 nucleotides read TGTGCCAGCAGCTCAACATTTGAAGCTTTCTTT. Protein product: CASSSTFEAFF.

The chain employs TRBV7-9 and TRBJ1-1, with 11 bases matching TRBD1. The CDR3 contains 14 residues. J was trimmed by 3 bases and V by 4 bases; bases with no gene match: 1. The germline V gene encodes CDR1 SEHNR and CDR2 FQNEAQ (reference sequence). The CDR3 region is CASSWDRGYTEAFF. As DNA, the CDR3 is TGTGCCAGCAGCTGGGACAGGGGGTACACTGAAGCTTTCTTT.

V is TRBV10-3 and J is TRBJ2-3; tentative D call: TRBD2 (5 bases). The CDR3 sequence is 14 residues long. V gave up 4 bases and J gave up 2 bases, with 10 bases separating them. The V gene's germline CDR1 is ENHRY and CDR2 SYGVKD. CDR3 sequence: CAISVGGDTDTQYF. As DNA, the CDR3 is TGTGCCATCAGTGTTGGAGGAGACACAGATACGCAGTATTTT.

The rearrangement uses TRBV5-4 and TRBJ1-1, with TRBD1 identical over 7 bases. V dropped 0 bases and J dropped 1; count of bases not matched to a gene: 15. The CDR3 loop spans 19 amino acids. Germline V CDR1 and CDR2: SGHNT, YYREEE (reference sequence). For the CDR3, the DNA is TGTGCCAGCAGCTTGGCTTTGAGTGCGCAGGGGGTTTGGAACACTGAAGCTTTCTTT. It specifies CASSLALSAQGVWNTEAFF.

The chain links TRBV23-1 to TRBJ1-2; D unclear. TRBV23-1 is given ORF status, its function remaining uncertain. The CDR3 runs 14 residues. Deletions cut 2 bases from V and 2 bases from J, with 9 bases between. This chain's CDR3 is CASSQKQRNYGYTF. DNA of the CDR3: TGCGCCAGCAGTCAAAAACAGAGAAACTATGGCTACACCTTC.

This chain links TRBV19 with TRBJ2-4, with a possible D match to TRBD2 (5 bases). Trimming pared 7 bases from V and 0 bases from J, leaving 13 bases between. There are 15 residues in the CDR3. Germline V gene lookup returns CDR1 LNHDA and CDR2 SQIVND (reference sequence). The CDR3 DNA sequence: TGTGCCAGTACCCAACTAGGATTAGCCAAAAACATTCAGTACTTC. Translation gives CASTQLGLAKNIQYF.

The chain couples TRBV2 to TRBJ1-5, with D perhaps matching TRBD1 (5 bases). The germline CDR1 and CDR2 sequences are SNHLY and FYNNEI. This CDR3 has 14 residues. The V end was cut by 4 bases, the J end by 1 base, with 8 bases between. CDR3 sequence: CASSGQYSNQPQHF. The CDR3 bases are TGTGCCAGCAGTGGACAGTACAGCAATCAGCCCCAGCATTTT. Full variable domain (outside the CDR3, taken from reference TRBV2 and TRBJ1-5): EPEVTQTPSHQVTQMGQEVILRCVPISNHLYFYWYRQILGQKVEFLVSFYNNEISEKSEIFDDQFSVERPDGSNFTLKIRSTKLEDSAMYFCASSGQYSNQPQHFGDGTRLSIL.

Here the CDR3 reads CASSAPGFQAPEEKLFF. CDR3 DNA sequence: TGTGCCAGCTCAGCCCCAGGTTTTCAGGCCCCCGAGGAAAAACTGTTTTTT. This chain connects TRBV18 to TRBJ1-4, with D uncertain. V was cut by 5 bases and J by 8 bases, with 24 bases left in between. The CDR3 covers 17 residues. Per germline, CDR1 KGHSH and CDR2 LQKENI.

The chain links TRBV6-5 to TRBJ2-3; a weak D match, TRBD1 (6 bases). The V and J ends lost 2 bases and 0 bases respectively, with 12 bases between them. The CDR3 has 16 amino acids. Germline lookup yields CDR1 MNHEY and CDR2 SVGAGI. This CDR3 reads CASSYRGTYSTDTQYF. The CDR3 DNA sequence: TGTGCCAGCAGTTACAGGGGGACGTATAGCACAGATACGCAGTATTTT.

The chain has TRBV13 and TRBJ2-7; the D gene is possibly TRBD1 (5 bases). The germline V gene encodes CDR1 PRHDT and CDR2 FYEKMQ (reference sequence). The CDR3 totals 13 residues. V lost 4 bases and J lost 1, with 8 bases in between. The CDR3 spells CASSSRQSYEQYF. In nucleotides, the CDR3 is TGTGCCAGCAGCTCTCGACAGTCCTACGAGCAGTACTTC.

The rearrangement uses TRBV6-5 and TRBJ2-5, with 9 bases matching TRBD1. J gave up 7 bases and V 0 bases, and 9 bases lay outside the gene matches. Germline loops: CDR1 MNHEY, CDR2 SVGAGI. The CDR3 totals 16 residues. CDR3 nucleotide sequence: TGTGCCAGCAGTTACTCGAACGACAGGGGGGTCGGGACCCAGTACTTC. Its protein product is CASSYSNDRGVGTQYF.

This clone has more than one count but fewer than ten. This sequence joins TRBV30 and TRBJ1-4; D unresolved. The germline V and J ends were trimmed by 0 bases and 0 bases, with 5 bases remaining between them. Looked up from germline, CDR1 is GTSNPN and CDR2 is SVGIG (reference sequence). The CDR3 runs 14 residues. The CDR3 bases are TGTGCCTGGAGTGTACTCACAACTAATGAAAAACTGTTTTTT. Protein product: CAWSVLTTNEKLFF.

This chain joins TRBV28 and TRBJ2-5; TRBD1 aligns across 7 bases. In germline, CDR1 is MDHEN, CDR2 SYDVKM. The CDR3 totals 14 residues. J was trimmed by 5 bases and V by 5 bases; bases with no gene match: 8. The CDR3 spells CASSPTGVRETQYF. The CDR3 bases are TGTGCCAGCAGTCCTACAGGGGTTCGGGAGACCCAGTACTTC.

The gene calls are TRBV30 and TRBJ1-2; 9 positions agree with TRBD1. Unmatched junction bases numbered 6, after V lost 0 bases and J lost 4 bases. Looked up from germline, CDR1 is GTSNPN and CDR2 is SVGIG (reference sequence). The length of the CDR3 is 15 residues. The CDR3 coding sequence is TGTGCCTGGAGTGTGGGACAGGGACTCCTCTATGGCTACACCTTC. Amino acids: CAWSVGQGLLYGYTF.